This T cell receptor beta chain was sequenced during a study of T cells in Graves' hyperthyroidism and ophthalmopathy. Overall study results and limits: Among thyroid clonotypes expanded above 0.001, most also appeared in blood.

Patients were aged 18 to 65, had disease duration under 2 months, and had newly diagnosed hyperthyroidism. Clinicians diagnosed patients from clinical symptoms, serum thyroxine and TRAb, thyroid ultrasound and orbital computed tomography. PBMCs were collected from a 10 ml volume of fresh peripheral blood. Amplification of TCR beta CDR3 regions used RNA as the template. TCR CDR3 regions were first amplified by RT-PCR with HTBI primers. TCRdb recomputed calls from the multiplex PCR reads with MiXCR, one row per CDR3 protein. The sample holds some 760,000 distinct CDR3 sequences, 11% to 15% seen once. V was shortened by 3 bases and J by 0 bases, with 11 bases between the two germline ends. The CDR3 is 15 amino acids. Note on this clonotype: Antigen: not known.

This rearrangement joins TRBV12-3 or TRBV12-4 to TRBJ1-2; D is ambiguous. The clonotype originates from a woman under 30 with Graves' hyperthyroidism. What was sequenced was blood. The CDR3 DNA reads as TGTGCCAGCAGTTTGACGAAGGGAGCTAACTATGGCTACACCTTC. It yields the protein CASSLTKGANYGYTF.